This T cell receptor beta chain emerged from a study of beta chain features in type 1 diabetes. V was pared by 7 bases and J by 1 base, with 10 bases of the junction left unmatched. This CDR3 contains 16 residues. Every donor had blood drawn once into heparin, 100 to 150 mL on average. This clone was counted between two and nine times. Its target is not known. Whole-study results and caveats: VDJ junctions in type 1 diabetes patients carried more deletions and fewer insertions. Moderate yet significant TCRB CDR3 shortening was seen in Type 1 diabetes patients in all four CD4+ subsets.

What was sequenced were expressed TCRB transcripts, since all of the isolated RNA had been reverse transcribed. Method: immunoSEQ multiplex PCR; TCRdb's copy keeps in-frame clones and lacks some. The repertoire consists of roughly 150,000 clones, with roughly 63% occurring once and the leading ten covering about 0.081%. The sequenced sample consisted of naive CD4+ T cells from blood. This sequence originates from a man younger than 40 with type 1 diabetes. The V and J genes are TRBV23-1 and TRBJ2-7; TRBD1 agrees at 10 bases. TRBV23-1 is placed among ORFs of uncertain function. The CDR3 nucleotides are TGCGCCAGCAATCGAGACAGGGGGCGCCTTTCCTACGAGCAGTACTTC. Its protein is CASNRDRGRLSYEQYF.